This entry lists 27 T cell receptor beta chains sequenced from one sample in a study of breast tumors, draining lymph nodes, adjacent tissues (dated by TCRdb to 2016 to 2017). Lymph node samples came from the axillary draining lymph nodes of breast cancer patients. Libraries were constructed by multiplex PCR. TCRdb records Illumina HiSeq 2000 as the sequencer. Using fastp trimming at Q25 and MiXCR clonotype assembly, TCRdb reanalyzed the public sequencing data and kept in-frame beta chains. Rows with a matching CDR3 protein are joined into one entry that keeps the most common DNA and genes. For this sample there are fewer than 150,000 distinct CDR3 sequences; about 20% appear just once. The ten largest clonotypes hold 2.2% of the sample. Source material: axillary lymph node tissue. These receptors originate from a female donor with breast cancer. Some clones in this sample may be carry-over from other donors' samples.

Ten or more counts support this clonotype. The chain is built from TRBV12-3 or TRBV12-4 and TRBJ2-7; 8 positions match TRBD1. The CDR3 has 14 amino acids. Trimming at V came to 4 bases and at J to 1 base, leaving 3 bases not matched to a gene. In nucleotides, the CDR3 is TGTGCCAGCAGTTCGGACAGGGTTTCCTACGAGCAGTACTTC. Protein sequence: CASSSDRVSYEQYF.

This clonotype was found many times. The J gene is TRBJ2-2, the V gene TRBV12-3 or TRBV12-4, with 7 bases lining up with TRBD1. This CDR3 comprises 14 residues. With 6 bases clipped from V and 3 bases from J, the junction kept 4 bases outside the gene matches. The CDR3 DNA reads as TGTGCCAGCAGCCTACAGGGGCACACCGGGGAGCTGTTTTTT. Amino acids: CASSLQGHTGELFF.

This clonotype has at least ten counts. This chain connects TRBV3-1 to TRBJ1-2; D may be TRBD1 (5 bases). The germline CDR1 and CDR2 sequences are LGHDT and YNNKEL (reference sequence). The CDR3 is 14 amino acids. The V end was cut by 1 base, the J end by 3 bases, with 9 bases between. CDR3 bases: TGTGCCAGCAGCCAAGGGGTAGGGGACTATGGCTACACCTTC. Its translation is CASSQGVGDYGYTF. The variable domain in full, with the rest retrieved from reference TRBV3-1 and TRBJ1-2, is DTAVSQTPKYLVTQMGNDKSIKCEQNLGHDTMYWYKQDSKKFLKIMFSYNNKELIINETVPNRFSPKSPDKAHLNLHINSLELGDSAVYFCASSQGVGDYGYTFGSGTRLTVV.

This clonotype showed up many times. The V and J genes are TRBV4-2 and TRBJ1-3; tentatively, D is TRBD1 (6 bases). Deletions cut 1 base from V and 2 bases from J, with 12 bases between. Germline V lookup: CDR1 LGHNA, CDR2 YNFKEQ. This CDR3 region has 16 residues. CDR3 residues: CASSQVSNRAGNTIYF. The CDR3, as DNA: TGTGCCAGCAGCCAAGTCTCGAACAGGGCTGGAAACACCATATATTTT.

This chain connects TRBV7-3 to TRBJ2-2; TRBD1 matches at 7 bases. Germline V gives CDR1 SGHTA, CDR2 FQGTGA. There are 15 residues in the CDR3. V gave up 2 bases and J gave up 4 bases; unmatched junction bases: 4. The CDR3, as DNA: TGTGCCAGCAGCTTACTACAGGGGAGCACCGGGGAGCTGTTTTTT. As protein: CASSLLQGSTGELFF.

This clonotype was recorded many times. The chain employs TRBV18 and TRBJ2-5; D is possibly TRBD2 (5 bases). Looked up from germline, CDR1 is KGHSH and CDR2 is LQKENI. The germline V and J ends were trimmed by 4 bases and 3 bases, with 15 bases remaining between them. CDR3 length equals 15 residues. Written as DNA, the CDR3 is TGTGCCAGCTCACTTAGACTAACCAGTGAAGAGACCCAGTACTTC. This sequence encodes CASSLRLTSEETQYF. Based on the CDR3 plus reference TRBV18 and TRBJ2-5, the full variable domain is NAGVMQNPRHLVRRRGQEARLRCSPMKGHSHVYWYRQLPEEGLKFMVYLQKENIIDESGMPKERFSAEFPKEGPSILRIQQVVRGDSAAYFCASSLRLTSEETQYFGPGTRLLVL.

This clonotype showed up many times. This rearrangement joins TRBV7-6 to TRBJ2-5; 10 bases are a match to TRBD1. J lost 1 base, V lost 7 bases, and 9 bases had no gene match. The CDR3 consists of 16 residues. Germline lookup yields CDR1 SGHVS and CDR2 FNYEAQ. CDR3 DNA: TGTGCCAGCACCCCTACCGGGACAGGGGCCCAAGAGACCCAGTACTTC. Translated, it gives CASTPTGTGAQETQYF.

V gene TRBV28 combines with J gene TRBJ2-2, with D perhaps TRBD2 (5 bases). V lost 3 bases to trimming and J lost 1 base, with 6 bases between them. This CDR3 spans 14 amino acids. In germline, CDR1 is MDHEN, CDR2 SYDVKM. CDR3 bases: TGTGCCAGCAGTTTCGAGGGGAACACCGGGGAGCTGTTTTTT. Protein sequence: CASSFEGNTGELFF.

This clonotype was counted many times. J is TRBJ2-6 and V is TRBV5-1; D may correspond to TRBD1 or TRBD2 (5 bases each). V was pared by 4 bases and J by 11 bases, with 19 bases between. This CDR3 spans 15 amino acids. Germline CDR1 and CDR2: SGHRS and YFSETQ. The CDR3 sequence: CASSLQLGVGDVLTF. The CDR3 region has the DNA TGCGCCAGCAGCCTCCAATTAGGTGTGGGGGACGTCCTGACTTTC.

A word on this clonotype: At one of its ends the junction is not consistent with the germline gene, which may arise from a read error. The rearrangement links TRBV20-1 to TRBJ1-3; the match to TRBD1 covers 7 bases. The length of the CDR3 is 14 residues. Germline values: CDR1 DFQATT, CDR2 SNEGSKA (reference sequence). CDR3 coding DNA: TGCAGTGCTCATCCCGGGACAGCTGGAAACACCGTATATTTT. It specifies CSAHPGTAGNTVYF.

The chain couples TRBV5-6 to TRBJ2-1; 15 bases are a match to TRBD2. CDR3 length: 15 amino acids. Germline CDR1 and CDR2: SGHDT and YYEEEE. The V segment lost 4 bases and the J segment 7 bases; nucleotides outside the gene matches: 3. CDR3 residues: CASSTGLAGGNEQFF. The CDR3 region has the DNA TGTGCCAGCAGCACGGGACTAGCGGGAGGTAATGAGCAGTTCTTC.

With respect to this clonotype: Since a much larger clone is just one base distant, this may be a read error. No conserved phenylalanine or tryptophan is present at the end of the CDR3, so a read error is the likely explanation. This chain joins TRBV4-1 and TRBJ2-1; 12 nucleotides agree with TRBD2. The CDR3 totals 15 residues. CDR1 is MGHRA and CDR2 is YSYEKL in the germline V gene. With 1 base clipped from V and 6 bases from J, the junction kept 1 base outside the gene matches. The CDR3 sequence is CASSQGLAGANEQFL. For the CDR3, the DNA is TGCGCCAGCAGCCAAGGACTAGCGGGAGCCAATGAGCAGTTCCTC.

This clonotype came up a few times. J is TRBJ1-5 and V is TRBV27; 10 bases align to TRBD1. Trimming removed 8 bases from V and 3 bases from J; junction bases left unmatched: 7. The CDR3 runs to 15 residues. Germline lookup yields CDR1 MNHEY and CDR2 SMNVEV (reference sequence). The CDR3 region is CASAMGQGLNQPQHF. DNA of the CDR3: TGTGCCAGCGCCATGGGACAGGGGCTCAATCAGCCCCAGCATTTT.

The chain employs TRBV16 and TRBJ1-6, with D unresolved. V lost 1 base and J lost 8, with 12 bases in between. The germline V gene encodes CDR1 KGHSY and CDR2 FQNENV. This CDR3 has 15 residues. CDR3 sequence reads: CASSQLGQRYSPLHF. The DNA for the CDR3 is TGTGCCAGCAGCCAATTAGGGCAGAGGTATTCACCCCTCCACTTT.

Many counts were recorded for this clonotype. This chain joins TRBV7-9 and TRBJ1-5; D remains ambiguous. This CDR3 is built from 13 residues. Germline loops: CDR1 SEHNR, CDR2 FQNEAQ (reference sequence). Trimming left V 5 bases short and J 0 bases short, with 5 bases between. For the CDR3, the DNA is TGTGCCAGCAGCAAGGATAGCAATCAGCCCCAGCATTTT. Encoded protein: CASSKDSNQPQHF.

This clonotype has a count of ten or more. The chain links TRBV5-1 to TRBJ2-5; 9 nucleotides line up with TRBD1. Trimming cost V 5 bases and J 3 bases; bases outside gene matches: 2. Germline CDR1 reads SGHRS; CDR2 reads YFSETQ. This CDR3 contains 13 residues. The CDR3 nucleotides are TGCGCCAGCAGTCGGACAGGGGAAGAGACCCAGTACTTC. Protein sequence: CASSRTGEETQYF. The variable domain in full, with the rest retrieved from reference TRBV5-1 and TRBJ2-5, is KAGVTQTPRYLIKTRGQQVTLSCSPISGHRSVSWYQQTPGQGLQFLFEYFSETQRNKGNFPGRFSGRQFSNSRSEMNVSTLELGDSALYLCASSRTGEETQYFGPGTRLLVL.

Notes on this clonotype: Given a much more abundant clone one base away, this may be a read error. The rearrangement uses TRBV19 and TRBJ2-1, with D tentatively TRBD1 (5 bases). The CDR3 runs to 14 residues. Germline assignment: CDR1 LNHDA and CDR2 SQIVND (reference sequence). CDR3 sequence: CASSIGGAYGERFF. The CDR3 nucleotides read TGTGCCAGTAGTATAGGTGGGGCCTATGGTGAGCGGTTCTTC.

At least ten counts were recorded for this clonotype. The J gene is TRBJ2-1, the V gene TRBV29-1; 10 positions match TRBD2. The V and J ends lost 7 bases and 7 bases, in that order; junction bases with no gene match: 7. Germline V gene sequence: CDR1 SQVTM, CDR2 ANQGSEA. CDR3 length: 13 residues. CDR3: CSALAGASNEQFF. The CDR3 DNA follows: TGCAGCGCCCTAGCGGGAGCCTCGAATGAGCAGTTCTTC.

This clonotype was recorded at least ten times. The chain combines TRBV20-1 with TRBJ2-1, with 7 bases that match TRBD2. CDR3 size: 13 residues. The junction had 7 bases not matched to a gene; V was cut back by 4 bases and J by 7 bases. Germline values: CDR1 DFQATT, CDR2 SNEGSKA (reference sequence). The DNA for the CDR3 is TGCAGTGCTAATCGGGACTACTTAAATGAGCAGTTCTTC. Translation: CSANRDYLNEQFF.

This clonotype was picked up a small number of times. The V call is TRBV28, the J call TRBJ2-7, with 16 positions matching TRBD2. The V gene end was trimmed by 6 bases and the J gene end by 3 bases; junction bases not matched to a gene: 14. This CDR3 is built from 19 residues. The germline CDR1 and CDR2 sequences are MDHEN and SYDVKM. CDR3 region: CASRGSGTSGRALNYEQYF. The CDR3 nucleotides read TGTGCCAGCAGGGGTTCCGGGACTAGCGGGAGGGCCCTCAACTACGAGCAGTACTTC.

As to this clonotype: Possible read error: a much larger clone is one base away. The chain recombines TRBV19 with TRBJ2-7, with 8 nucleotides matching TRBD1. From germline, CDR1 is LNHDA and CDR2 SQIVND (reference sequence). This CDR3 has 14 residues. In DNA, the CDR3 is TGTGCCAGTAGTCGACAGGGGATCGCCTACGAGCAGCACTTC. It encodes CASSRQGIAYEQHF.

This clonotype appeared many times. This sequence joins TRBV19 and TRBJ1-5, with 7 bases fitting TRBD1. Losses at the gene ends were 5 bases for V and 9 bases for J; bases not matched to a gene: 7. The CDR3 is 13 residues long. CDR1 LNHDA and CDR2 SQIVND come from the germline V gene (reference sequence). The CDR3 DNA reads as TGTGCCAGTAGTGACAGGGTAGGCCGGCCCCAGCATTTT. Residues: CASSDRVGRPQHF.

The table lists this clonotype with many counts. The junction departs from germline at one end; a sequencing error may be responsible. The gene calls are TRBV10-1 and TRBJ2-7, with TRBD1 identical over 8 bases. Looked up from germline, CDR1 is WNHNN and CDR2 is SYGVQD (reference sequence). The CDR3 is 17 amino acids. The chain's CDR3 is CASSALRQGSFSYEQYF. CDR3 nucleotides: TGTGCCAGCAGCGCACTACGACAGGGGTCCTTTTCCTACGAGCAGTACTTC.

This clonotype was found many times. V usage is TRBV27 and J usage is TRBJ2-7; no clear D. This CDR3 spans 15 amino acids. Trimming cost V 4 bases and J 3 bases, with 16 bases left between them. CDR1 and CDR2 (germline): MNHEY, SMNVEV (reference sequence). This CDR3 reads CASSSQPTLNYEQYF. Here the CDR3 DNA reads TGTGCCAGCAGTTCCCAGCCGACTTTAAACTACGAGCAGTACTTC.

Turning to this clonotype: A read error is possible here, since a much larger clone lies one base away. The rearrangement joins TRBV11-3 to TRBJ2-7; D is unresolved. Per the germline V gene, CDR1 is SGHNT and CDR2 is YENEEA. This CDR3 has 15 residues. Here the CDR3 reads CAGSLAEPTTYEQYF. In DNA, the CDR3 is TGTGCCGGCAGCCTCGCGGAGCCGACCACCTACGAGCAGTACTTC.

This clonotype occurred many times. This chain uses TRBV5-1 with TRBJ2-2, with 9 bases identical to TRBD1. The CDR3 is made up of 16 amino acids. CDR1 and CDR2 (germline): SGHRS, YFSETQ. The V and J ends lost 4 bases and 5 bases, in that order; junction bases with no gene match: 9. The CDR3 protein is CASSPDRGRLTGELFF. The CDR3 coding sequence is TGCGCCAGCAGCCCGGACAGGGGAAGGTTAACCGGGGAGCTGTTTTTT.

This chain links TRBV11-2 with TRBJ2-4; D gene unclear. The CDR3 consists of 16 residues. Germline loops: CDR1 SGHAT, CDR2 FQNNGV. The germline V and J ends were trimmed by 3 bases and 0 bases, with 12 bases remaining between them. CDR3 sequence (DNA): TGTGCCAGCAGCTTTCTGAATTCGCTAGCCAAAAACATTCAGTACTTC. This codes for CASSFLNSLAKNIQYF. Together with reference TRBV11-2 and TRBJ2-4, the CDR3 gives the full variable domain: EAGVAQSPRYKIIEKRQSVAFWCNPISGHATLYWYQQILGQGPKLLIQFQNNGVVDDSQLPKDRFSAERLKGVDSTLKIQPAKLEDSAVYLCASSFLNSLAKNIQYFGAGTRLSVL.